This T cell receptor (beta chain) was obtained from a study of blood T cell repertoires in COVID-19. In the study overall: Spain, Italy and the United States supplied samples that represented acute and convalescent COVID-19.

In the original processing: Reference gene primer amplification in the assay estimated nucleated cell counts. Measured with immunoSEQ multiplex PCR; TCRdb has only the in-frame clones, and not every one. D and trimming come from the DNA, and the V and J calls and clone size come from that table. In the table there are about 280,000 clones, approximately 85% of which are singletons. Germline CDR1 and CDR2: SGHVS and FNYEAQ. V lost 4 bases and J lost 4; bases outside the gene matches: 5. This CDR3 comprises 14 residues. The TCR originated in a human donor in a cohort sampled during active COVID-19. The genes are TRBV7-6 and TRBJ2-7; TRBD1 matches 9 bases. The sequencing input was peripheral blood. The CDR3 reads CASSSRDRVYEQYF. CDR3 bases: TGTGCCAGCAGCTCCAGGGACAGGGTTTACGAGCAGTACTTC.